Sequencing of this T cell receptor (beta chain) was carried out in a study of CD8 T cells in Susac syndrome. Random hexamers primed reverse transcription of 0.5 to 1 ug RNA. Amplification of TCR beta CDR3 spanned 54 Vbeta and 13 Jbeta via immunoSEQ multiplex PCR. TCRdb fed the immunoSEQ multiplex PCR reads into MiXCR, producing one record per CDR3 protein. The sample records a few hundred thousand distinct CDR3 sequences, about 88% being singletons. Germline V gene sequence: CDR1 MNHNY, CDR2 SVGAGI (reference sequence). Trimming cost V 3 bases and J 3 bases, with 6 bases left between them. The CDR3 runs 13 residues. The multiple sclerosis control group consisted of treatment-naive patients whose relapsing-remitting disease, which was either stable or active, fulfilled revised McDonald criteria. TEMRA cells were enriched by FACS, and CD4+ and CD8+ T cells were negatively isolated. Broader study findings: The study conceded that its TCR sequencing and HLA analysis involved relatively few individuals.

Note on this clonotype: The antigen remains undetermined.

Sequencing input: CD8+ T cells from PBMCs. The V call is TRBV6-6, the J call TRBJ1-5; no firm D call. The source of this sequence is a human donor with multiple sclerosis. CDR3: CASSYFPNQPQHF. CDR3 nucleotides: TGTGCCAGCAGTTATTTCCCCAATCAGCCCCAGCATTTT.